One and the same sample provided the 3 T cell receptor beta chains below, sequenced in a study of cytomegalovirus exposure and HLA in healthy donors. PCR primers comprised 60 Vbeta and 13 Jbeta primers. The method was immunoSEQ multiplex PCR; TCRdb's version includes in-frame clones alone and lacks a portion of them. The sample yields under 200,000 clones, roughly 80% seen once. The sample was PBMCs. These receptors came from a woman aged 30 to 39 in good health and CMV-seronegative.

The chain joins TRBV25-1 to TRBJ1-5; possible D gene TRBD1, 5 bases. V shed 6 bases and J shed 5 bases, with 17 bases lying between them. From germline, CDR1 is MGHDK and CDR2 SYGVNS. The CDR3 length is 15 residues. The CDR3 spells CASSDGALNDQPQHF. In nucleotides, the CDR3 is TGTGCCAGCAGCGATGGGGCCTTAAACGATCAGCCCCAGCATTTT.

V is TRBV9 and J is TRBJ2-7; a possible D gene is TRBD2 (5 bases). The V and J ends lost 5 bases and 6 bases respectively, with 15 bases between them. This CDR3 contains 13 residues. Germline-derived CDR1 and CDR2 are SGDLS and YYNGEE. The CDR3 DNA reads TGTGCCAGCAGTAACGCGGCGGGTTTCGAGCAGTACTTC. Protein product: CASSNAAGFEQYF.

The chain recombines TRBV28 with TRBJ2-7; perhaps TRBD1 as D (5 bases). CDR1 and CDR2 from the germline V gene are MDHEN and SYDVKM. Trimming removed 3 bases at V and 0 bases at J, with 9 bases between. The length of the CDR3 is 14 residues. The CDR3 spells CASSLTDPSYEQYF. Written as DNA, the CDR3 is TGTGCCAGCAGTTTGACAGACCCCTCCTACGAGCAGTACTTC.